What follows are 15 T cell receptor beta chains derived from one specimen sequenced in a study of blood T cell repertoires in COVID-19. Data came from immunoSEQ multiplex PCR; TCRdb stores just in-frame clones and leaves some out. Counted here are about 58,000 clones, around 79% occurring once; the ten biggest clones make up roughly 5.3%. The specimen sequenced was peripheral blood. The receptors here all came from a human donor in a cohort sampled during active COVID-19.

The count of this clone is one. V gene TRBV5-1 combines with J gene TRBJ1-2; D is unclear. CDR3 length: 14 residues. The V and J ends lost 0 bases and 0 bases respectively, with 6 bases between them. Germline-derived CDR1 and CDR2 are SGHRS and YFSETQ. CDR3 sequence: CASSLGSTNYGYTF. For the CDR3, the DNA is TGCGCCAGCAGCTTGGGCAGTACTAACTATGGCTACACCTTC.

This chain connects TRBV2 to TRBJ1-2, with D unclear. The CDR3 loop spans 14 amino acids. Germline values: CDR1 SNHLY, CDR2 FYNNEI. The CDR3 region is CVPLAARSNYGYTF. The CDR3, as DNA: TGTGTGCCCTTAGCCGCCCGATCGAACTATGGCTACACCTTC.

The rearrangement links TRBV7-9 to TRBJ1-5; a weak D match, TRBD1 (5 bases). V was clipped by 2 bases and J by 4 bases, with 12 bases between them. Germline V gene data show CDR1 as SEHNR and CDR2 as FQNEAQ (reference sequence). CDR3 length: 15 residues. The CDR3 reads CASSLTLGPNQPQHF. The CDR3 coding sequence is TGTGCCAGCAGCTTAACGCTGGGGCCGAATCAGCCCCAGCATTTT.

V gene TRBV27 combines with J gene TRBJ1-6; TRBD1 is a possible D gene (5 bases). The CDR3 spans 13 residues. The germline gives CDR1 MNHEY, CDR2 SMNVEV (reference sequence). Between the trimmed V and J ends, which lost 5 bases and 7 bases, there was a span of 9 bases. The CDR3: CASSDSSNSPLHF. The CDR3 DNA follows: TGTGCCAGCAGTGACAGTAGCAATTCACCCCTCCACTTT.

This clone was recorded once. The V and J genes are TRBV28 and TRBJ1-5, with 10 positions matching TRBD1. V trimming: 9 bases; J trimming: 6 bases; junction bases outside the gene matches: 8. This CDR3 contains 14 residues. Germline V CDR1 and CDR2: MDHEN, SYDVKM. The CDR3 coding sequence is TGTGCCAGTCGAATTGGACAGGGGGGTCAGCCCCAGCATTTT. Protein product: CASRIGQGGQPQHF.

The V and J genes are TRBV7-8 and TRBJ1-6, with 8 bases matching TRBD1. CDR1 is SGHVS, CDR2 FQNEAQ, per germline. This CDR3 has 15 amino acids. V trimming: 4 bases; J trimming: 6 bases; junction bases outside the gene matches: 5. The CDR3 spells CASSSLGQGNSPLHF. The DNA for the CDR3 is TGTGCCAGCAGCTCTCTAGGACAGGGTAATTCACCCCTCCACTTT.

The J gene is TRBJ1-5, the V gene TRBV7-2, with 9 bases that match TRBD1. Germline-derived CDR1 and CDR2 are SGHTA and FQGNSA. This CDR3 has 16 residues. The V segment lost 1 base and the J segment 5 bases; nucleotides outside the gene matches: 6. CDR3 sequence reads: CASSLEGQGWDQPQHF. The CDR3 nucleotides read TGTGCCAGCAGCTTAGAGGGACAGGGTTGGGATCAGCCCCAGCATTTT.

DNA of the CDR3: TGCGCCAGCAGCCCGGTTCTCTCTGGGGCCAACGTCCTGACTTTC. Translated, it gives CASSPVLSGANVLTF. The rearrangement links TRBV5-1 to TRBJ2-6, with D unclear. V was clipped by 4 bases and J by 0 bases, with 8 bases between them. This CDR3 region has 15 residues. Germline CDR1 SGHRS, CDR2 YFSETQ.

The V gene is TRBV3-1 (or the pseudogene TRBV3-2), the J gene TRBJ1-2; D may be TRBD1 (6 bases). V dropped 0 bases and J dropped 3 bases, with 11 bases sitting between them. CDR1 is LGHDT and CDR2 is YNNKEL in the germline V gene (reference sequence). The CDR3 runs 15 residues. The CDR3 region has the DNA TGTGCCAGCAGCCAAGAACAGGGTCGATACTATGGCTACACCTTC. This encodes CASSQEQGRYYGYTF.

The chain is built from TRBV10-3 and TRBJ1-2; D unclear. V lost 8 bases and J 5 bases, leaving 12 bases between the germline ends. Per the germline V gene, CDR1 is ENHRY and CDR2 is SYGVKD. CDR3 length: 12 amino acids. CDR3 coding DNA: TGTGCCATCGGGAGTCAGGAGTATGGCTACACCTTC. This translates into CAIGSQEYGYTF.

The rearrangement joins TRBV5-6 to TRBJ1-5; D is perhaps TRBD1 (6 bases). This CDR3 spans 15 amino acids. CDR1 is SGHDT and CDR2 is YYEEEE in the germline V gene. The V gene lost 0 bases and the J gene lost 7 bases, with 14 bases spanning the gap. CDR3 protein: CASSLVRDKTQPQHF. DNA of the CDR3: TGTGCCAGCAGCTTGGTCCGGGACAAGACGCAGCCCCAGCATTTT.

The chain is built from TRBV24-1 and TRBJ1-2, with D unresolved. V lost 4 bases to trimming and J lost 4 bases, with 6 bases between them. The germline CDR1 and CDR2 sequences are KGHDR and SFDVKD. The CDR3 is 12 amino acids. In DNA form, the CDR3 reads TGTGCCACCAGTGACGACTCCTATGGCTACACCTTC. Translating gives CATSDDSYGYTF.

In this sample, this clone is medium-sized. V and J are TRBV28 and TRBJ2-7; 7 bases align to TRBD1. Looked up from germline, CDR1 is MDHEN and CDR2 is SYDVKM. Unmatched junction bases numbered 13, after V lost 6 bases and J lost 5 bases. The length of the CDR3 is 15 residues. The CDR3 loop is CASRPDRVKVNEQYF. CDR3 coding DNA: TGTGCCAGCAGGCCCGACAGGGTAAAGGTTAACGAGCAGTACTTC.

The rearrangement links TRBV18 to TRBJ1-1, with D possibly matching TRBD1 (5 bases). Trimming pared 3 bases from V and 1 base from J, leaving 12 bases between. The CDR3 is 15 amino acids. Germline loops: CDR1 KGHSH, CDR2 LQKENI. The CDR3 DNA follows: TGTGCCAGCTCACCGCGGACAAGACAGAACACTGAAGCTTTCTTT. Translated, it gives CASSPRTRQNTEAFF.

The V gene is TRBV3-1 (or the pseudogene TRBV3-2), the J gene TRBJ2-7; 8 nucleotides line up with TRBD1. CDR1 LGHDT and CDR2 YNNKEL come from the germline V gene (reference sequence). The CDR3 spans 15 residues. Trimming at V came to 5 bases and at J to 4 bases, leaving 10 bases not matched to a gene. The CDR3 protein is CASSVEGQEKYEQYF. The CDR3, as DNA: TGTGCCAGCAGCGTAGAGGGACAGGAGAAATACGAGCAGTACTTC.